The rows below give T cell receptor beta chains drawn from one sample of a study of identifying expanded T cells in peripheral blood. The repertoire was sequenced with immunoSEQ multiplex PCR; TCRdb's copy has only in-frame clones and lacks some. The table includes 85,000 to 100,000 clones, around 88% detected once. Sequenced: blood. The receptors here all came from a person aged 18 to 70 in good health. The CDR3 runs from the conserved cysteine through the conserved F or W. The order of the fields is J gene, V gene, D gene, CDR3 protein, CDR3 DNA. D genes are given only for firm matches.

TRBJ1-1,TRBV10-3,.,CAISESRGVNTEAFF,TGTGCCATCAGTGAGTCGAGGGGGGTGAACACTGAAGCTTTCTTT
TRBJ1-1,TRBV5-4,.,CASSSTGMEAFF,TGTGCCAGCAGCTCTACAGGGATGGAAGCTTTCTTT
TRBJ1-5,TRBV7-3,TRBD1,CASSLGMGTVNQPQHF,TGTGCCAGCAGCCTAGGGATGGGGACAGTCAATCAGCCCCAGCATTTT
TRBJ2-5,TRBV28,TRBD1,CASSSFDRARRETQYF,TGTGCCAGCAGTTCATTCGACAGGGCACGGCGAGAGACCCAGTACTTC
TRBJ1-1,TRBV6-6,.,CASTGKNSEAFF,TGTGCCAGCACGGGAAAAAACTCTGAAGCTTTCTTT
TRBJ1-1,TRBV28,TRBD1,CASNYPGGTTEAFF,TGTGCCAGTAACTACCCAGGGGGAACCACTGAAGCTTTCTTT
TRBJ2-7,TRBV11-2,.,CASSSGQSYEQYF,TGTGCCAGCAGCTCCGGACAGTCCTACGAGCAGTACTTC
TRBJ1-2,TRBV30,TRBD1,CAWSERGQGGYGYTF,TGTGCCTGGTCGGAAAGGGGACAGGGGGGCTATGGCTACACCTTC
TRBJ1-2,TRBV2,TRBD1,CASSVSRGPRTF,TGTGCCAGCAGCGTATCAAGGGGGCCCAGAACCTTC
TRBJ2-7,TRBV27,.,CATGATGVPYEQYF,TGTGCCACCGGGGCTACGGGGGTTCCCTACGAGCAGTACTTC
TRBJ1-2,TRBV6-1,TRBD1,CASRRTQGVGGYTF,TGTGCCAGCAGGAGAACACAGGGGGTTGGCGGCTACACCTTC
TRBJ1-6,TRBV19,TRBD1,CASTPRTGTGSPLHF,TGTGCCAGTACCCCACGGACAGGGACCGGTTCACCCCTCCACTTT
TRBJ1-1,TRBV6-4,TRBD1,CASSEGQGNTEAFF,TGTGCCAGCAGTGAGGGACAGGGGAACACTGAAGCTTTCTTT